The TCR beta chain under discussion was sequenced for a study of kidney transplant recipient with SARS-CoV-2 infection. MiXCR was run by TCRdb on the reads, yielding one entry per CDR3 protein. The table shows 200,000 to 300,000 distinct CDR3 sequences, with roughly 26% occurring only once. This clonotype has ten or more counts. CDR3 length: 15 amino acids. Trimming pared 0 bases from V and 2 bases from J, leaving 11 bases between. The sample in question was a blood sample, obtained at baseline and on roughly day 120 from a kidney transplant recipient. The chain employs TRBV5-3 and TRBJ1-2, with D hard to call. TRBV5-3 is labeled an ORF, and its function is uncertain. The clonotype originates from a young adult male patient who had COVID-19 and was a kidney transplant recipient. A subset of T cells may come from the graft donor. CDR3 sequence (DNA): TGTGCCAGAAGCTTGGAAAGGACGGAAAACTATGGCTACACCTTC. Amino acids: CARSLERTENYGYTF.